The present T cell receptor beta chain was sequenced within a study of shared clonotypes between healthy human individuals. For the study at large: Samples came from two female and a few male donors aged 18 to 49. General observations from the study: Relative to their counterparts shared across all four donors, non-shared clonotypes exhibited diminished generation probabilities.

Regarding this clone: The antigen remains unidentified.

Deep was the level used in running the assay. Authors' methods: Filtering of immunoSEQ junctional sequences could not match full-length read filtering. Assay used: immunoSEQ multiplex PCR; TCRdb lists only in-frame clones, some missing. V and J calls plus clone size are reproduced from that table; the DNA served to infer D and trimming. The data contain around 2.1 million clones, around 95% of them singletons. V lost 6 bases, J lost 3 bases, and 9 bases lay in between. The CDR3 spans 12 residues. Germline V gene sequence: CDR1 MNHNS, CDR2 SASEGT. Sample: naive CD4+ T cells sorted from blood. Subset indicated: CD45RA+ positively selected. This TCR was recovered from a man aged 18 to 30 in good health. The rearrangement links TRBV6-1 to TRBJ2-7; D perhaps matches TRBD1 (6 bases). CDR3 residues: CASRQGRYEQYF. CDR3 nucleotides: TGTGCCAGCAGACAGGGCCGCTACGAGCAGTACTTC.